Listed below are T cell receptor beta chains from one sample, sequenced in a study of blood T cells in healthy people across ages. In TCRdb, the 5' RACE reads were re-called with MiXCR into one record per CDR3 protein. The data hold about 830,000 distinct CDR3 sequences, with 55% to 75% observed a single time. Input material: blood. These receptors were obtained from a man aged 25 to 45 in good health. Both conserved end residues are part of each CDR3. A D gene is named only where the DNA matches it firmly. Where a row states a size, it is once, few, many or the class of an expanded clone; other rows omit it.

j_call v_call d_call clone_size cdr3_nt cdr3_aa
TRBJ2-1 TRBV5-5 . . TGTGCCAGCAGCCGGTCGGGTGATAATGAGCAGTTCTTC CASSRSGDNEQFF
TRBJ1-1 TRBV29-1 . few TGCAGCGTTCGTATTAACACTGAAGCTTTCTTT CSVRINTEAFF
TRBJ1-2 TRBV27 . few TGTGCCAGCACGTTGGACCGAAACTATGGCTACACCTTC CASTLDRNYGYTF
TRBJ2-1 TRBV25-1 . few TGTGCCAGCAGTGAATCTAGGTACAATGAGCAGTTCTTC CASSESRYNEQFF
TRBJ2-3 TRBV10-3 . . TGTGCCATCAGTGAGCTCGGCTCCCTAAGCACAGATACGCAGTATTTT CAISELGSLSTDTQYF
TRBJ2-7 TRBV5-1 . . TGCGCCAGCAGCTCTGAGAGATACGAGCAGTACTTC CASSSERYEQYF
TRBJ1-2 TRBV29-1 . . TGCAGCGTATTTAAAGGTTATGGCTACACCTTC CSVFKGYGYTF
TRBJ1-1 TRBV28 . . TGTGCCAGCAGTTTACCCACAGGGAGGGACACTGAAGCTTTCTTT CASSLPTGRDTEAFF
TRBJ2-1 TRBV2 . . TGTGCCAGCACCTCCCAGCGACAGAAGCAGTTCTTC CASTSQRQKQFF
TRBJ2-3 TRBV29-1 TRBD1 . TGCAGCGTTGGGCGGACAGGGCGGGACGAGGATACGCAGTATTTT CSVGRTGRDEDTQYF
TRBJ2-3 TRBV15 TRBD1 . TGTGCCACCAACCAGGGACAGGGGAGGCCAGGTACGCAGTATTTT CATNQGQGRPGTQYF
TRBJ2-1 TRBV6-5 TRBD2 few TGTGCCAGCAGTTACCGGCTAGCGGGACTCGATGAGCAGTTCTTC CASSYRLAGLDEQFF
TRBJ2-1 TRBV18 TRBD2 . TGTGCCAGCTCACCGCCGTCAGGAGCGGGATCCTACAATGAGCAGTTCTTC CASSPPSGAGSYNEQFF
TRBJ2-5 TRBV6-1 . . TGTGCCAGCAGTGAGGGACTCGAGTACTTC CASSEGLEYF
TRBJ1-2 TRBV3-1 . . TGTGCCAGCAGCCAAGAGGGGTCCGGTTCGAGTGGCTACACCTTC CASSQEGSGSSGYTF
TRBJ1-2 TRBV20-1 . . TGCAGTGCCAAAGGGTTCGGCTATGGCTACACCTTC CSAKGFGYGYTF
TRBJ2-5 TRBV30 . . TGTGCCTGGGTACCCCTCGGGACGGTTCAAGAGACCCAGTACTTC CAWVPLGTVQETQYF
TRBJ2-7 TRBV7-6 . . TGTGCCAGCAGCTTCGGGGTCTTGAGCTCCTACGAGCAGTACTTC CASSFGVLSSYEQYF
TRBJ1-5 TRBV6-1 . . TGTGCCAGCAGTGGGGCAGGGGTCCAGCCCCAGCATTTT CASSGAGVQPQHF
TRBJ2-1 TRBV15 TRBD2 . TGTGCCACCAGCAGGAGACTAGCGGGGGACAATGAGCAGTTCTTC CATSRRLAGDNEQFF
TRBJ2-1 TRBV2 . . TGTGCCAGCAGTGTAGGACGGGGATCCTACAATGAGCAGTTCTTC CASSVGRGSYNEQFF
TRBJ2-7 TRBV9 . . TGTGCCAGCAGCGCCGGCCCCGGGGCCTCTCGTGAGCAGTACTTC CASSAGPGASREQYF
TRBJ2-1 TRBV29-1 . . TGCAGCGTTGAACCGCCTGGGGGAAAAGTGCGGGAGCAGTTCTTC CSVEPPGGKVREQFF
TRBJ2-3 TRBV7-2 . . TGTGCCAGCAGCCCCGGGGGCATAGATACGCAGTATTTT CASSPGGIDTQYF
TRBJ1-6 TRBV6-5 . once TGTGCCAGCAGTTACCTCAGGCCGACGCATAATTCACCCCTCCACTTT CASSYLRPTHNSPLHF
TRBJ2-7 TRBV6-5 . . TGTGCCAGCAGTTCTCTCCCTTCCGCCCCCTACAATGAGCAGTACTTC CASSSLPSAPYNEQYF
TRBJ1-6 TRBV6-5 . . TGTGCCAGCCTGGGCAGGGGAAATTCACCCCTCCACTTT CASLGRGNSPLHF
TRBJ2-3 TRBV20-1 TRBD2 . TGCAGTGCTAGGAGCAGTGGGAGGGCTGGAGATACGCAGTATTTT CSARSSGRAGDTQYF
TRBJ1-2 TRBV9 . . TGTGCCAGCAGCGGGAGCAGGGTGGACTATGGCTACACCTTC CASSGSRVDYGYTF
TRBJ2-1 TRBV10-3 TRBD2 . TGTGCCATCAGTGGACTAGCGGGGAATGAGCAGTTCTTC CAISGLAGNEQFF
TRBJ1-6 TRBV20-1 . few TGCAGTGCTAGAGATCTCGGGGCGGATAATTCACCCCTCCACTTT CSARDLGADNSPLHF
TRBJ1-2 TRBV5-1 . few TGCGCCAGCAGCTTGGACACCCAGGGCTACACCTTC CASSLDTQGYTF
TRBJ2-3 TRBV29-1 TRBD2 . TGCAGCGTTGAAATGGCGGGAGGGTCGGATACGCAGTATTTT CSVEMAGGSDTQYF
TRBJ2-5 TRBV7-3 TRBD1 few TGTGCCAGTAGCCTGAGTGGGGGACAGGGGGCAGAAGAGACCCAGTACTTC CASSLSGGQGAEETQYF
TRBJ2-5 TRBV9 TRBD2 . TGTGCCAGCAGCGTCAGGTGGGAGGGTGAGACCCAGTACTTC CASSVRWEGETQYF
TRBJ2-5 TRBV7-2 TRBD2 few TGTGCCAGCAGCTTAGCCCTAGCGGGAGGGCAAGAGACCCAGTACTTC CASSLALAGGQETQYF
TRBJ1-2 TRBV7-8 TRBD1 . TGTGCCAGCAGCCGCCCCCGCGACAGGGGCTTTTATGGCTACACCTTC CASSRPRDRGFYGYTF